This entry lists 28 T cell receptor beta chains sequenced from one sample in a study of beta chain features in type 1 diabetes. Expressed TCRB transcripts were sequenced after all isolated RNA was converted to cDNA. Libraries were prepared by immunoSEQ multiplex PCR; TCRdb keeps only in-frame clonotypes and omits some of them. The profile shows 680,000 or so clones, about a sixth of them singletons. Sequences were obtained from naive CD4+ T cells from blood. The origin of the receptors is a man between 18 and 29 years old in good health.

V gene TRBV2 combines with J gene TRBJ1-6, with D tentatively TRBD1 (5 bases). Trimming pared 2 bases from V and 9 bases from J, leaving 14 bases between. Germline CDR1 and CDR2: SNHLY and FYNNEI. This CDR3 contains 15 residues. CDR3 amino acids: CASSEQGDFSSPLHF. For the CDR3, the DNA is TGTGCCAGCAGTGAACAAGGGGATTTCTCTTCACCCCTCCACTTT.

This clone has a single count. The chain combines TRBV9 with TRBJ1-2; unclear D gene. Germline CDR1 SGDLS, CDR2 YYNGEE. The CDR3 runs 12 residues. The V end was cut by 0 bases, the J end by 13 bases, with 13 bases between. The CDR3 region has the DNA TGTGCCAGCAGCGTAGGTCGAGGTCTGGGCACCTTC. Its protein is CASSVGRGLGTF.

The chain uses TRBV14 and TRBJ1-6, with 7 bases lining up with TRBD1. J lost 9 bases, V lost 2 bases, and 13 bases had no gene match. The length of the CDR3 is 17 residues. Per the germline V gene, CDR1 is SGHDN and CDR2 is FVKESK. The CDR3 is CASSQFPPGQRGSPLHF. DNA for the CDR3: TGTGCCAGCAGCCAATTTCCCCCGGGACAGAGGGGTTCACCCCTCCACTTT.

This clone showed up just a few times. This rearrangement joins TRBV28 to TRBJ2-1; 10 nucleotides agree with TRBD1. The CDR3 sequence is 14 residues long. Germline V gene sequence: CDR1 MDHEN, CDR2 SYDVKM. J was trimmed by 4 bases and V by 6 bases; bases with no gene match: 3. CDR3 loop: CASSTGQGYNEQFF. In nucleotides, the CDR3 is TGTGCCAGCAGCACGGGACAGGGGTACAATGAGCAGTTCTTC.

This clone was observed a handful of times. CDR3 in amino acids: CASSPIVQGASNTEAFF. CDR3 nucleotides: TGTGCCAGCAGTCCAATAGTTCAGGGGGCTTCGAACACTGAAGCTTTCTTT. The chain has TRBV27 and TRBJ1-1; TRBD1 agrees at 8 bases. Per germline, CDR1 MNHEY and CDR2 SMNVEV (reference sequence). The J segment lost 1 base and the V segment lost 5 bases, leaving 12 bases of the junction unmatched. The CDR3 runs to 17 residues.

In this sample, this clone turned up once. The rearrangement links TRBV4-1 to TRBJ2-5; TRBD1 matches at 11 bases. Looked up from germline, CDR1 is MGHRA and CDR2 is YSYEKL. After removal of 2 bases from V and 4 bases from J, the junction contained 6 bases not matched to a gene. The CDR3 loop spans 16 amino acids. CDR3: CASSQTGQGARETQYF. DNA of the CDR3: TGCGCCAGCAGCCAAACTGGACAGGGGGCGAGAGAGACCCAGTACTTC.

This clone showed up just a few times. The chain couples TRBV7-9 to TRBJ1-3, with a possible D match to TRBD1 (5 bases). V lost 5 bases to trimming and J lost 0 bases, with 11 bases between them. The CDR3 has 15 amino acids. From germline, CDR1 is SEHNR and CDR2 FQNEAQ (reference sequence). Written as DNA, the CDR3 is TGTGCCAGCAGCGCGGGACTGTACTCTGGAAACACCATATATTTT. It codes for CASSAGLYSGNTIYF.

This clone turned up a few times. The V call is TRBV9, the J call TRBJ1-2, with 9 bases that match TRBD1. This CDR3 comprises 13 residues. Germline V gene data show CDR1 as SGDLS and CDR2 as YYNGEE. The V and J ends lost 4 bases and 6 bases, in that order; junction bases with no gene match: 4. CDR3 protein: CASSSGQGDGYTF. The CDR3 DNA sequence: TGTGCCAGCAGCTCGGGACAGGGTGATGGCTACACCTTC.

For this clone: A single base separates this from a much larger clone, so it may be a read error. The gene calls are TRBV5-4 and TRBJ2-2, with unresolved D. Germline V gene data show CDR1 as SGHNT and CDR2 as YYREEE (reference sequence). The CDR3 is 11 amino acids. The ends were cut back, 1 base at V and 7 bases at J, with 2 bases in the middle. CDR3 nucleotide sequence: TGTGCCAGCAGCTTGAACGGGGAGCTGTTTTTT. It encodes CASSLNGELFF.

In this sample, this clone turned up a few times. The chain has TRBV6-5 and TRBJ1-3; perhaps TRBD1 as D (5 bases). CDR3 length: 14 residues. Germline V CDR1 and CDR2: MNHEY, SVGAGI. The V gene lost 0 bases and the J gene lost 8 bases, with 11 bases spanning the gap. The CDR3 DNA reads as TGTGCCAGCAGTTACTCGGGCCGAGGGGACACCATATATTTT. Translation gives CASSYSGRGDTIYF.

The chain joins TRBV11-2 to TRBJ1-5, with D unresolved. The germline V and J ends were trimmed by 0 bases and 9 bases, with 9 bases remaining between them. CDR1 is SGHAT, CDR2 FQNNGV, per germline. CDR3 size: 13 residues. As DNA, the CDR3 is TGTGCCAGCAGCTTAGATCGGATTGGGCCCCAGCATTTT. Protein: CASSLDRIGPQHF.

This clone was detected a few times. The chain couples TRBV19 to TRBJ2-7; D possibly corresponds to TRBD2 (7 bases). V gave up 6 bases and J gave up 2 bases, with 17 bases separating them. CDR1 is LNHDA and CDR2 is SQIVND in the germline V gene (reference sequence). This CDR3 region has 15 residues. The chain's CDR3 is CASSTRGGGTYEQYF. Written as DNA, the CDR3 is TGTGCCAGTAGCACTCGAGGGGGAGGGACCTACGAGCAGTACTTC.

The J gene is TRBJ2-1, the V gene TRBV5-1; weak D call: TRBD2 (6 bases). Germline assignment: CDR1 SGHRS and CDR2 YFSETQ. The length of the CDR3 is 17 residues. Trimming removed 1 base at V and 0 bases at J, with 14 bases between. The CDR3 reads CASSLSIATSSYNEQFF. The CDR3 DNA is TGCGCCAGCAGCTTGTCCATAGCGACTAGCTCCTACAATGAGCAGTTCTTC.

The chain is built from TRBV5-4 and TRBJ2-1; D is undetermined. This CDR3 spans 14 amino acids. In germline, CDR1 is SGHNT, CDR2 YYREEE (reference sequence). Trimming shortened V by 4 bases and J by 5 bases, and 13 bases separated the two germline ends. The CDR3 region is CASSPFVRDNEQFF. In DNA, the CDR3 is TGTGCCAGCAGCCCTTTCGTCCGGGACAATGAGCAGTTCTTC.

The chain couples TRBV4-2 to TRBJ1-1; TRBD1 aligns across 9 bases. The CDR3 runs to 18 residues. The V gene's germline CDR1 is LGHNA and CDR2 YNFKEQ. V trimming: 3 bases; J trimming: 1 base; junction bases outside the gene matches: 12. CDR3 sequence (DNA): TGTGCCAGCAGCCACGGTAGGACAGGGGAAGTAAGGAACACTGAAGCTTTCTTT. Its protein product is CASSHGRTGEVRNTEAFF.

The chain combines TRBV28 with TRBJ2-1; TRBD2 agrees at 13 bases. In germline, CDR1 is MDHEN, CDR2 SYDVKM. This CDR3 has 15 residues. V shed 6 bases and J 7 bases; nucleotides not matched to a gene: 6. This CDR3 reads CASRLLAGGRNEQFF. The CDR3 nucleotides are TGTGCCAGCAGGTTACTAGCGGGAGGGCGAAATGAGCAGTTCTTC.

This clone turned up a few times. The V and J genes are TRBV29-1 and TRBJ2-2; D perhaps matches TRBD1 (5 bases). V lost 3 bases to trimming and J lost 0 bases, with 5 bases between them. Per the germline V gene, CDR1 is SQVTM and CDR2 is ANQGSEA. CDR3 length: 13 residues. The CDR3 here is CSVDRANTGELFF. The DNA for the CDR3 is TGCAGCGTTGACAGGGCGAACACCGGGGAGCTGTTTTTT.

A note on this clone: One end of the junction varies from germline; a read error may be responsible. The chain joins TRBV7-7 to TRBJ2-5, with D hard to call. Germline CDR1 reads SSHAT; CDR2 reads FNYEAQ (reference sequence). The CDR3 is 13 amino acids. Here the CDR3 DNA reads TGTGCTAGCAGCTTAGGATGGAAAGAGACCCAGTACTTC. Translated, it gives CASSLGWKETQYF.

The chain employs TRBV4-3 and TRBJ2-3; 10 bases agree with TRBD2. CDR3 length equals 15 residues. The germline V gene encodes CDR1 LGHNA and CDR2 YSLEER. J gave up 5 bases and V 4 bases, and 6 bases lay outside the gene matches. The CDR3: CASSLRLAGVDTQYF. The CDR3 DNA follows: TGCGCCAGCAGCCTCCGGCTAGCGGGAGTAGATACGCAGTATTTT.

A few counts support this clone. This chain uses TRBV4-1 with TRBJ2-7, with D perhaps given as TRBD1 or TRBD2 (7 bases each). This CDR3 region has 15 residues. Trimming pared 4 bases from V and 3 bases from J, leaving 16 bases between. CDR1 and CDR2 from the germline V gene are MGHRA and YSYEKL. CDR3 bases: TGCGCCAGCAGCCTACAGGGGAGGGCTGACTACGAGCAGTACTTC. Translating gives CASSLQGRADYEQYF.

This chain uses TRBV6-5 with TRBJ1-2; D might be TRBD1 (5 bases). Trimming removed 7 bases at V and 5 bases at J, with 17 bases between. The CDR3 has 14 amino acids. Germline values: CDR1 MNHEY, CDR2 SVGAGI. For the CDR3, the DNA is TGTGCCAGCACCTACTCCTCAGGGAGTTATGGCTACACCTTC. Its translation: CASTYSSGSYGYTF.

CDR3 sequence (DNA): TGCGCCAGCAGGGGTGACTCTAGTAACCACGAGCAGTACTTC. It encodes CASRGDSSNHEQYF. The chain couples TRBV5-1 to TRBJ2-7; no clear D gene. The CDR3 covers 14 residues. V was pared by 5 bases and J by 5 bases, with 17 bases between. Per the germline V gene, CDR1 is SGHRS and CDR2 is YFSETQ.

This clone was detected only a few times. The same CDR3 is also encoded by other DNA sequences in this sample. The chain couples TRBV7-9 to TRBJ1-1; D is ambiguous. Germline V CDR1 and CDR2: SEHNR, FQNEAQ (reference sequence). Trimming pared 1 base from V and 0 bases from J, leaving 6 bases between. CDR3 length equals 14 residues. The CDR3 loop is CASSLGRMNTEAFF. DNA for the CDR3: TGTGCCAGCAGCTTAGGCCGCATGAACACTGAAGCTTTCTTT.

V is TRBV25-1 and J is TRBJ2-6; D possibly corresponds to TRBD2 (7 bases). Germline V gene lookup returns CDR1 MGHDK and CDR2 SYGVNS. Trimming removed 4 bases from V and 0 bases from J, with 10 bases in between. The CDR3 contains 16 residues. The CDR3: CASSGRGRSGANVLTF. CDR3 nucleotides: TGTGCCAGCAGTGGGCGGGGGCGCTCTGGGGCCAACGTCCTGACTTTC.

V is TRBV5-4 and J is TRBJ2-7; possibly TRBD1 or TRBD2 for D (5 bases each). Per germline, CDR1 SGHNT and CDR2 YYREEE (reference sequence). Trimming removed 4 bases at V and 7 bases at J, with 15 bases between. CDR3 length: 13 amino acids. The CDR3 loop is CASSDLGPGEQYF. The CDR3, as DNA: TGTGCCAGCAGCGATCTGGGGCCGGGGGAGCAGTACTTC.

The chain recombines TRBV28 with TRBJ2-2; 8 nucleotides align to TRBD1. The CDR3 extends over 15 amino acids. The germline V gene has CDR1 MDHEN and CDR2 SYDVKM. Trimming took 6 bases from V and 6 from J; bases not matched to a gene: 9. The CDR3 DNA follows: TGTGCCAGCAGCCCACGACAGGGGCAGGCCGGGGAGCTGTTTTTT. It yields the protein CASSPRQGQAGELFF. The variable domain in full, with the rest retrieved from reference TRBV28 and TRBJ2-2, is DVKVTQSSRYLVKRTGEKVFLECVQDMDHENMFWYRQDPGLGLRLIYFSYDVKMKEKGDIPEGYSVSREKKERFSLILESASTNQTSMYLCASSPRQGQAGELFFGEGSRLTVL.

CDR3 bases: TGTGCCAGCAGTTGGGACTCCTACGAGCAGTACTTC. Translation: CASSWDSYEQYF. The genes are TRBV6-1 and TRBJ2-7; D unclear. This CDR3 has 12 amino acids. Germline-derived CDR1 and CDR2 are MNHNS and SASEGT. Trimming shortened V by 5 bases and J by 0 bases, and 5 bases separated the two germline ends.

This rearrangement joins TRBV9 to TRBJ2-1; a possible D gene is TRBD1 (8 bases). Germline lookup yields CDR1 SGDLS and CDR2 YYNGEE. CDR3 length equals 16 residues. Deletions cut 4 bases from V and 5 bases from J, with 19 bases between. The CDR3 DNA reads TGTGCCAGCAGCCCCCAACGGACAGGGAGGGACAATGAGCAGTTCTTC. Translated: CASSPQRTGRDNEQFF.